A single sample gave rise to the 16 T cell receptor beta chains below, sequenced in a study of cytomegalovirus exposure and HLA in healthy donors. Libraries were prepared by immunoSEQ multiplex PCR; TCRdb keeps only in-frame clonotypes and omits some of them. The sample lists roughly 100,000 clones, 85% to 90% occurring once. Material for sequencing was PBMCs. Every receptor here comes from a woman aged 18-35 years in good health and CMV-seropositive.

DNA of the CDR3: TGTGCCAGCAGCTTAGTTCTCATGGGACTAGCGGGGACAGATACGCAGTATTTT. Protein product: CASSLVLMGLAGTDTQYF. The chain carries TRBV11-2 and TRBJ2-3, with TRBD2 matching 13 bases. CDR1 and CDR2 (germline): SGHAT, FQNNGV. The CDR3 sequence is 18 residues long. The V and J ends lost 1 base and 3 bases, in that order; junction bases with no gene match: 7.

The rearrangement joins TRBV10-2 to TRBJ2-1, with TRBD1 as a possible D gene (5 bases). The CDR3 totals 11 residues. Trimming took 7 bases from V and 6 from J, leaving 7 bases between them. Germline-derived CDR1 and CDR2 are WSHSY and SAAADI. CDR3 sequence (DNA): TGCGCCAGCATTCAGGGCAATGAGCAGTTCTTC. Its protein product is CASIQGNEQFF.

Here the CDR3 reads CASSPEGDTLGGYTF. The CDR3 DNA reads as TGTGCCAGCAGCCCCGAAGGGGACACCCTAGGGGGCTACACCTTC. This rearrangement joins TRBV7-8 to TRBJ1-2, with TRBD1 as a possible D gene (6 bases). Germline V lookup: CDR1 SGHVS, CDR2 FQNEAQ. V lost 5 bases to trimming and J lost 8 bases, with 21 bases between them. The CDR3 covers 15 residues.

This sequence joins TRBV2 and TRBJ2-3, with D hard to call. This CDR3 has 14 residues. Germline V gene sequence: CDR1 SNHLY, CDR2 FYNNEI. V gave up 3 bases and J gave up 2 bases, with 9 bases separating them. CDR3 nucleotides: TGTGCCAGCAGTGATGTGGCAACCACAGATACGCAGTATTTT. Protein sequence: CASSDVATTDTQYF.

The CDR3 region has the DNA TGTGCCAGCAGCTTAGCGTCAGGAGGTGGTGTCCCAAACTATGGCTACACCTTC. This translates into CASSLASGGGVPNYGYTF. The gene calls are TRBV7-2 and TRBJ1-2; D gene unclear. The germline V gene has CDR1 SGHTA and CDR2 FQGNSA. The ends were cut back, 0 bases at V and 2 bases at J, with 19 bases in the middle. The CDR3 totals 18 residues.

Here the CDR3 reads CASRQDRESQPQHF. The CDR3 DNA sequence: TGTGCCAGCAGGCAAGACAGGGAATCTCAGCCCCAGCATTTT. V gene TRBV27 combines with J gene TRBJ1-5; the match to TRBD1 covers 7 bases. The CDR3 sequence is 14 residues long. Unmatched junction bases numbered 8, after V lost 6 bases and J lost 6 bases. Germline V CDR1 and CDR2: MNHEY, SMNVEV (reference sequence).

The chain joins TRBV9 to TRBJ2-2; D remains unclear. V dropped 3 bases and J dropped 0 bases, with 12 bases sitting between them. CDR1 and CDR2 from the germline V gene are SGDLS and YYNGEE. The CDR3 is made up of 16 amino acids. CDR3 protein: CASSAYHRANTGELFF. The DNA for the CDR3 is TGTGCCAGCAGCGCTTATCACCGCGCGAACACCGGGGAGCTGTTTTTT.

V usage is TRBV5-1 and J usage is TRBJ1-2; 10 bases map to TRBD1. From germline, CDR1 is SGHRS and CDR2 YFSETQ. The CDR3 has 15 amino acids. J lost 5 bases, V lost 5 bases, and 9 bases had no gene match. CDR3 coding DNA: TGCGCCAGCAGACAGTCGGGACAGGGGACGTATGGCTACACCTTC. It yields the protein CASRQSGQGTYGYTF.

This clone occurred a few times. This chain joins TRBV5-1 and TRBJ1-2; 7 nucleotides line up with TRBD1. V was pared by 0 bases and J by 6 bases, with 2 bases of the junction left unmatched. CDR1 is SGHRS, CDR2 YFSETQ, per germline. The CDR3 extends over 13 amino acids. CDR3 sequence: CASSLAGTDGYTF. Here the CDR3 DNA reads TGCGCCAGCAGCTTGGCCGGGACAGATGGCTACACCTTC.

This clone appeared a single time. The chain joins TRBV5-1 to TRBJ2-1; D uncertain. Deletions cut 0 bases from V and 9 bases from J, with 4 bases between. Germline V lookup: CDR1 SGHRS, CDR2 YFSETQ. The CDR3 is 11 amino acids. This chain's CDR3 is CASSLESEQFF. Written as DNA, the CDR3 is TGCGCCAGCAGCTTGGAGAGTGAGCAGTTCTTC.

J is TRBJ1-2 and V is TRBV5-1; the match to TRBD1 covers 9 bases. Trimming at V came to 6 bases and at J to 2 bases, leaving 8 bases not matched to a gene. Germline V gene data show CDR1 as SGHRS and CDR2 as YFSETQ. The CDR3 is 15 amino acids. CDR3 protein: CASTAGTGLNYGYTF. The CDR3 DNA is TGCGCCAGCACGGCCGGGACAGGGTTAAACTATGGCTACACCTTC.

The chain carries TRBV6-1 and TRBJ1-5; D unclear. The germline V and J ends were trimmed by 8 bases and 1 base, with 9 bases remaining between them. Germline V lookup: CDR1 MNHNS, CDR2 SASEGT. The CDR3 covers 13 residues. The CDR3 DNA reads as TGTGCCAGCCTTTACGGGAGCAATCAGCCCCAGCATTTT. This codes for CASLYGSNQPQHF.

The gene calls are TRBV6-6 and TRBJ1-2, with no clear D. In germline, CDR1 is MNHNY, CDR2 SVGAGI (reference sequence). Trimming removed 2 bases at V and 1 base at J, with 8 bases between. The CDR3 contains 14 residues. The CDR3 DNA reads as TGTGCCAGCAGTTACGAGAGAGGTAACTATGGCTACACCTTC. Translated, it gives CASSYERGNYGYTF.

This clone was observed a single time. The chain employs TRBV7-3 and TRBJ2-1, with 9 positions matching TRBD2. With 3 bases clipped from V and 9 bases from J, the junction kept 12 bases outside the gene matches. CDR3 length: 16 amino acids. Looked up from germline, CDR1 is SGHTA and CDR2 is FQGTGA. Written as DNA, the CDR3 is TGTGCCAGCAGCTTCCGCGGGAGGGCCCAGGTTGGTGAGCAGTTCTTC. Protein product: CASSFRGRAQVGEQFF.

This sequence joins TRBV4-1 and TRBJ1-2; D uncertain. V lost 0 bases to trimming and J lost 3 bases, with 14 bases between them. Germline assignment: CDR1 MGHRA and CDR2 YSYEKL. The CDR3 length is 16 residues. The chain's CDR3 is CASSQDRETTYYGYTF. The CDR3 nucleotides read TGCGCCAGCAGCCAAGATAGAGAGACAACCTACTATGGCTACACCTTC.

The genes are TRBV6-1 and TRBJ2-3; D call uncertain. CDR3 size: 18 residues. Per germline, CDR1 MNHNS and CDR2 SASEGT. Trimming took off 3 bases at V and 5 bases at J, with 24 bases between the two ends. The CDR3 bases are TGTGCCAGCAGTGATACTCGATGGGTCCAGGAAAGTAGAGATACGCAGTATTTT. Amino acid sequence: CASSDTRWVQESRDTQYF.